This entry lists 28 T cell receptor beta chains sequenced from one sample in a study of cytomegalovirus exposure and HLA in healthy donors. PCR amplification relied on 60 Vbeta primers (plus 13 Jbeta primers). The table came from immunoSEQ multiplex PCR; TCRdb's copy has only in-frame clones and leaves some out. The data show under 95,000 clones, with around 72% seen just once and around an eighth held by the top ten. Sequencing was performed on PBMCs. All receptors come from a woman aged 40-49 years in good health and CMV-seropositive.

The chain has TRBV12-5 and TRBJ2-2; D may be TRBD2 (6 bases). The V gene lost 1 base and the J gene lost 0 bases, with 6 bases spanning the gap. The germline gives CDR1 LGHNT, CDR2 FRNRAP. This CDR3 is built from 15 residues. The CDR3 is CASGLGGANTGELFF. In nucleotides, the CDR3 is TGTGCTAGTGGTTTGGGCGGGGCGAACACCGGGGAGCTGTTTTTT.

Comment on this clone: The same CDR3 is also encoded by other DNA sequences in this sample. The rearrangement uses TRBV5-1 and TRBJ2-2; 7 bases are shared with TRBD2. Germline CDR1 SGHRS, CDR2 YFSETQ. The CDR3 is 16 residues long. V shed 0 bases and J 0 bases; nucleotides not matched to a gene: 2. CDR3 region: CASSLAAGANTGELFF. CDR3 coding DNA: TGCGCCAGCAGCTTGGCGGCGGGGGCGAACACCGGGGAGCTGTTTTTT. The variable domain in full, with the rest retrieved from reference TRBV5-1 and TRBJ2-2, is KAGVTQTPRYLIKTRGQQVTLSCSPISGHRSVSWYQQTPGQGLQFLFEYFSETQRNKGNFPGRFSGRQFSNSRSEMNVSTLELGDSALYLCASSLAAGANTGELFFGEGSRLTVL.

This clone was counted between two and nine times. The rearrangement uses TRBV4-2 and TRBJ1-4; D not certain. This CDR3 contains 16 residues. Germline CDR1 and CDR2: LGHNA and YNFKEQ. V lost 3 bases, J lost 8 bases, and 19 bases lay in between. The CDR3 nucleotides are TGTGCCAGCAGCCACCGGTCGGCAGCCAGAGGCGAAAAACTGTTTTTT. Translating it yields CASSHRSAARGEKLFF.

V and J are TRBV5-1 and TRBJ1-1, with 7 bases matching TRBD1. V lost 4 bases to trimming and J lost 6 bases; unmatched junction nucleotides: 6. The CDR3 extends over 13 amino acids. The V gene's germline CDR1 is SGHRS and CDR2 YFSETQ. CDR3 amino acids: CASSITGVAEAFF. In DNA form, the CDR3 reads TGCGCCAGCAGCATCACAGGGGTCGCTGAAGCTTTCTTT.

The rearrangement uses TRBV25-1 and TRBJ2-1, with 8 nucleotides matching TRBD2. V dropped 0 bases and J dropped 10; count of bases not matched to a gene: 11. The CDR3 loop spans 16 amino acids. Germline V lookup: CDR1 MGHDK, CDR2 SYGVNS. CDR3 nucleotides: TGTGCCAGCAGTGAATATAAGGACGGGGGGGCTAGGGAGCAGTTCTTC. Translated, it gives CASSEYKDGGAREQFF.

The chain couples TRBV14 to TRBJ1-4; weak D call: TRBD1 (6 bases). Per the germline V gene, CDR1 is SGHDN and CDR2 is FVKESK. The ends were cut back, 3 bases at V and 7 bases at J, with 21 bases in the middle. This CDR3 spans 17 amino acids. DNA of the CDR3: TGTGCCAGCAGCCATGCACTAAAGACAGGCGGTCTTGAAAAACTGTTTTTT. This encodes CASSHALKTGGLEKLFF.

The V gene is TRBV11-2, the J gene TRBJ1-4, with 8 bases lining up with TRBD1. V shed 6 bases and J 8 bases; nucleotides not matched to a gene: 8. Germline assignment: CDR1 SGHAT and CDR2 FQNNGV. The CDR3 is 14 amino acids. The CDR3 nucleotides read TGTGCCAGCAGGCAGGCAGGGGGCAACGAAAAACTGTTTTTT. The encoded protein is CASRQAGGNEKLFF.

The chain links TRBV4-1 to TRBJ1-3; D remains ambiguous. With 1 base removed from V and 3 bases from J, the gap between germline ends came to 19 bases. The CDR3 is 18 amino acids. Germline lookup yields CDR1 MGHRA and CDR2 YSYEKL. DNA for the CDR3: TGCGCCAGCAGCCAAGGCCCGGCGAGGAGGGAGGGTGGAAACACCATATATTTT. Encoded protein: CASSQGPARREGGNTIYF.

The V and J genes are TRBV2 and TRBJ2-1; 9 bases agree with TRBD2. J was trimmed by 5 bases and V by 3 bases; bases with no gene match: 8. CDR1 and CDR2 from the germline V gene are SNHLY and FYNNEI. This CDR3 has 16 amino acids. CDR3 nucleotides: TGTGCCAGCAGTGACCTGGGACTAGCTGACGACAATGAGCAGTTCTTC. Encoded protein: CASSDLGLADDNEQFF.

The chain combines TRBV30 with TRBJ1-5; TRBD1 aligns across 7 bases. The V and J ends lost 5 bases and 4 bases, in that order; junction bases with no gene match: 5. This CDR3 is built from 13 residues. CDR1 and CDR2 (germline): GTSNPN, SVGIG (reference sequence). The CDR3 here is CAWDDRANQPQHF. In DNA, the CDR3 is TGTGCCTGGGATGACAGGGCTAATCAGCCCCAGCATTTT.

The chain has TRBV6-5 and TRBJ1-1; D ambiguous. The germline CDR1 and CDR2 sequences are MNHEY and SVGAGI. V lost 0 bases and J 3 bases, leaving 11 bases between the germline ends. The CDR3 has 15 residues. The CDR3 DNA follows: TGTGCCAGCAGTTACTCGAACGGGATCGACACTGAAGCTTTCTTT. Translating gives CASSYSNGIDTEAFF.

The chain combines TRBV10-3 with TRBJ1-4; D unresolved. CDR3 length: 18 amino acids. Germline assignment: CDR1 ENHRY and CDR2 SYGVKD. V was clipped by 7 bases and J by 3 bases, with 24 bases between them. CDR3 loop: CAITFGKLRSRANEKLFF. The CDR3 DNA reads as TGTGCCATCACTTTCGGGAAACTTCGCTCTAGAGCTAATGAAAAACTGTTTTTT.

The chain links TRBV19 to TRBJ1-2, with 9 bases that match TRBD1. With V trimmed by 5 bases and J by 7 bases, 2 bases remained unmatched. The CDR3 has 12 amino acids. Germline loops: CDR1 LNHDA, CDR2 SQIVND (reference sequence). The CDR3 is CASSATGGGYTF. In DNA, the CDR3 is TGTGCCAGTAGTGCGACAGGGGGTGGCTACACCTTC.

This rearrangement joins TRBV11-3 to TRBJ1-1, with TRBD1 matching over 7 bases. J gave up 3 bases and V 5 bases, and 6 bases lay outside the gene matches. The CDR3 length is 14 residues. CDR1 and CDR2 (germline): SGHNT, YENEEA. The CDR3 loop reads CASSLTGVDTEAFF. Here the CDR3 DNA reads TGTGCCAGCAGCCTAACAGGGGTTGACACTGAAGCTTTCTTT. Filled out from reference TRBV11-3 and TRBJ1-1, the complete variable domain reads EAGVVQSPRYKIIEKKQPVAFWCNPISGHNTLYWYLQNLGQGPELLIRYENEEAVDDSQLPKDRFSAERLKGVDSTLKIQPAELGDSAVYLCASSLTGVDTEAFFGQGTRLTVV.

V usage is TRBV7-9 and J usage is TRBJ1-2, with a tentative D call TRBD1 (6 bases). This CDR3 contains 14 residues. The V end lost 4 bases, the J end lost 2 bases, and 11 bases lay between the germline ends. From germline, CDR1 is SEHNR and CDR2 FQNEAQ (reference sequence). CDR3 protein: CASSSGQTNYGYTF. The CDR3 region has the DNA TGTGCCAGCAGCTCCGGACAGACCAACTATGGCTACACCTTC.

This clone was detected only a few times. CDR3 sequence: CASSQVDSTGELFF. For the CDR3, the DNA is TGTGCCAGCAGTCAGGTCGACAGCACCGGGGAGCTGTTTTTT. The chain has TRBV6-4 and TRBJ2-2; perhaps TRBD1 as D (5 bases). The CDR3 sequence is 14 residues long. In germline, CDR1 is MRHNA, CDR2 SNTAGT. V shed 5 bases and J shed 4 bases, with 11 bases lying between them.

This chain uses TRBV9 with TRBJ1-5; 8 nucleotides align to TRBD1. CDR3 size: 14 residues. CDR1 SGDLS and CDR2 YYNGEE come from the germline V gene. Germline trimming cut 4 bases from V and 5 bases from J; bases unmatched to any gene: 5. The CDR3 region is CASSRDRGDQPQHF. CDR3 in DNA: TGTGCCAGCAGCCGCGACAGGGGAGATCAGCCCCAGCATTTT. The full variable domain, with the rest looked up from reference TRBV9 and TRBJ1-5, is DSGVTQTPKHLITATGQRVTLRCSPRSGDLSVYWYQQSLDQGLQFLIQYYNGEERAKGNILERFSAQQFPDLHSELNLSSLELGDSALYFCASSRDRGDQPQHFGDGTRLSIL.

This chain joins TRBV6-6 and TRBJ2-2; 8 positions match TRBD1. Germline CDR1 reads MNHNY; CDR2 reads SVGAGI (reference sequence). This CDR3 is built from 15 residues. The V segment lost 5 bases and the J segment 5 bases; nucleotides outside the gene matches: 7. As DNA, the CDR3 is TGTGCCAGCAGTGGACAGGGTGGGTCAACCGGGGAGCTGTTTTTT. Its protein product is CASSGQGGSTGELFF.

The chain has TRBV10-3 and TRBJ2-7; 10 nucleotides agree with TRBD1. CDR3 size: 15 residues. V trimming: 10 bases; J trimming: 2 bases; junction bases outside the gene matches: 11. Germline V gives CDR1 ENHRY, CDR2 SYGVKD. The chain's CDR3 is CATQSGTGATYEQYF. The CDR3, as DNA: TGTGCCACCCAGTCCGGGACAGGGGCCACCTACGAGCAGTACTTC.

The chain uses TRBV6-5 and TRBJ1-2; a weak D match, TRBD1 (6 bases). The V end lost 6 bases, the J end lost 0 bases, and 14 bases lay between the germline ends. The CDR3 covers 15 residues. Germline lookup yields CDR1 MNHEY and CDR2 SVGAGI. The CDR3 here is CASRTTRGTNYGYTF. The CDR3 DNA reads as TGTGCCAGCAGGACAACCAGGGGCACTAACTATGGCTACACCTTC.

In this sample, this clone turned up a few times. V usage is TRBV7-7 and J usage is TRBJ2-1; 8 bases match TRBD1. CDR3 length: 15 residues. Germline V CDR1 and CDR2: SSHAT, FNYEAQ (reference sequence). Trimming at V came to 3 bases and at J to 8 bases, leaving 9 bases not matched to a gene. CDR3 protein: CASSFGQGLVDEQFF. The CDR3 coding sequence is TGTGCCAGCAGCTTCGGACAGGGTTTAGTTGATGAGCAGTTCTTC. Full variable domain (outside the CDR3, taken from reference TRBV7-7 and TRBJ2-1): GAGVSQSPRYKVTKRGQDVTLRCDPISSHATLYWYQQALGQGPEFLTYFNYEAQPDKSGLPSDRFSAERPEGSISTLTIQRTEQRDSAMYRCASSFGQGLVDEQFFGPGTRLTVL.

V gene TRBV7-2 combines with J gene TRBJ1-5; D remains ambiguous. Per germline, CDR1 SGHTA and CDR2 FQGNSA. V was trimmed by 2 bases and J by 1 base, leaving 9 bases between them. The CDR3 has 15 residues. In nucleotides, the CDR3 is TGTGCCAGCAGCTTATGGGCCATGAGCAATCAGCCCCAGCATTTT. Its protein is CASSLWAMSNQPQHF.

This clone was seen more than once but under ten times. The chain links TRBV19 to TRBJ1-5; unclear D gene. Germline V gene data show CDR1 as LNHDA and CDR2 as SQIVND (reference sequence). The CDR3 runs 13 residues. V lost 3 bases and J lost 9, with 12 bases in between. For the CDR3, the DNA is TGTGCCAGTAGTATCGGGGTCTCTACGCCCCAGCATTTT. It specifies CASSIGVSTPQHF.

The chain recombines TRBV10-3 with TRBJ2-3, with 10 positions matching TRBD2. CDR3 size: 14 residues. V lost 8 bases, J lost 2 bases, and 4 bases stayed unmatched. Germline V CDR1 and CDR2: ENHRY, SYGVKD. CDR3 residues: CAIVSGGDTDTQYF. CDR3 in DNA: TGTGCCATCGTAAGCGGGGGGGACACAGATACGCAGTATTTT.

This chain links TRBV5-6 with TRBJ2-5; 7 bases match TRBD1. Germline CDR1 SGHDT, CDR2 YYEEEE. V trimming: 1 base; J trimming: 1 base; junction bases outside the gene matches: 4. The CDR3 totals 15 residues. CDR3: CASSLPGTAQETQYF. The DNA of the CDR3 is TGTGCCAGCAGCTTGCCCGGGACAGCCCAAGAGACCCAGTACTTC.

This clone was counted only a few times. The gene calls are TRBV6-5 and TRBJ2-2; 10 bases fit TRBD1. Trimming cost V 6 bases and J 7 bases; bases outside gene matches: 8. The CDR3 length is 15 residues. Looked up from germline, CDR1 is MNHEY and CDR2 is SVGAGI. DNA for the CDR3: TGTGCCAGCAGAAAAACCGGGACAGGGGTCGGGGAGCTGTTTTTT. This gives the protein CASRKTGTGVGELFF.

The chain recombines TRBV2 with TRBJ2-5; D is undetermined. This CDR3 has 12 residues. Trimming stripped 8 bases from V and 4 bases from J, with 11 bases between. Germline V gene data show CDR1 as SNHLY and CDR2 as FYNNEI. The CDR3 reads CASLGVGETQYF. CDR3 DNA: TGTGCCAGCTTGGGCGTAGGAGAGACCCAGTACTTC.

The chain joins TRBV14 to TRBJ2-1, with 15 bases identical to TRBD2. The CDR3 contains 16 residues. Germline-derived CDR1 and CDR2 are SGHDN and FVKESK. The V gene end was trimmed by 1 base and the J gene end by 6 bases; junction bases not matched to a gene: 1. Here the CDR3 reads CASSQGTSGGANEQFF. As DNA, the CDR3 is TGTGCCAGCAGCCAAGGGACTAGCGGGGGGGCCAATGAGCAGTTCTTC. The full variable domain, its missing parts supplied by reference TRBV14 and TRBJ2-1, is EAGVTQFPSHSVIEKGQTVTLRCDPISGHDNLYWYRRVMGKEIKFLLHFVKESKQDESGMPNNRFLAERTGGTYSTLKVQPAELEDSGVYFCASSQGTSGGANEQFFGPGTRLTVL.